This T cell receptor (beta chain) was captured by sequencing in a study of CD8 T cells in Susac syndrome (dated by TCRdb to the late 2010s). At the level of the whole study: The study used repertoire sequencing to test whether antigen drove CD8+ T cell activation and differentiation in Susac syndrome. The clonality of the CD8+ T cell repertoire was compared across around twelve healthy donors, about 14 Susac syndrome patients and about 15 multiple sclerosis patients.

Results the study describes overall, beyond this receptor: The number of individuals in the TCR sequencing and HLA analysis was recognized as being relatively small.

For this clonotype: This receptor's antigen is unknown. Nothing much larger sits one base from this clone, and base qualities are not available.

Peripheral blood CD8+ and CD4+ T cells from healthy donors, Susac syndrome patients and multiple sclerosis patients were profiled by high-throughput TCR beta sequencing. Healthy donors were age- and sex-matched controls. Bulk CD8+ and CD4+ T cells were purified by magnetic negative isolation, while CD8+ TEMRA cells were enriched using FACS. Blood was collected in EDTA tubes and processed within 24 hours, with PBMCs isolated through density gradient centrifugation. PBMCs intended for TCR sequencing were frozen in liquid nitrogen and were later thawed in a 37 degrees C water bath. Purity of sorted or isolated CD4+, CD8+ and CD8+ TEMRA cells was at least 90%. CDR1 and CDR2, per the germline V gene, are SGHVS and FNYEAQ. Trimming accounts for 5 bases at V and 2 bases at J, while the number of junction bases matched to no gene is 10. The CDR3 spans 17 residues, from the cysteine through the phenylalanine. Solely the CDR3 DNA is kept, with 51 bases framed from the first base.

RNA was extracted using the RNeasy kit, and about 0.5 to 1 ug of the RNA was reverse transcribed with random hexamers. TCR beta CDR3 regions were amplified with the immunoSEQ multiplex PCR assay covering 54 Vbeta and 13 Jbeta segments. To correct PCR amplification bias, a synthetic template baseline was used for both primer optimization and computational correction. In the paper's pipeline: Reads were assigned to V, D and J genes according to IMGT and analyzed in immunoSEQ Analyzer, with only productive sequences retained. Clonality was calculated as one minus the Shannon entropy normalized by log2 of the number of productive unique sequences. For each patient and control, public and private clones were evaluated within the 100 most prevalent clones. Clones were defined as Susac-specific when absent from the healthy and MS cohorts, from about 970 published viral clones and from other ImmuneACCESS disease sequences. TCRdb passed the public sequencing reads through fastp at Q25 and MiXCR, retaining productive beta sequences. Entries are consolidated by CDR3 protein sequence, retaining the most common genes and DNA. These V and J calls rely on TCRdb rather than the paper's analysis. The sample contains under 70,000 distinct CDR3 sequences, around 90% of them found a single time. The ten largest clones represent about 0.21% of the sample.

Here the chain combines TRBV7-6 and TRBJ2-3; TRBD1 aligns with 10 central bases. This receptor was obtained from a human donor in good health. The sequencing input was CD8+ T cells from PBMCs. The nucleotides are TGTGCCAGCAGCCCCAATCGGGACAGGGGACTCACAGATACGCAGTATTTT. Its translation reads: CASSPNRDRGLTDTQYF. Outside the CDR3, residues come from the reference TRBV7-6 and TRBJ2-3 proteins, so the full variable domain is: GAGVSQSPRYKVTKRGQDVALRCDPISGHVSLYWYRQALGQGPEFLTYFNYEAQQDKSGLPNDRFSAERPEGSISTLTIQRTEQRDSAMYRCASSPNRDRGLTDTQYFGPGTRLTVL.